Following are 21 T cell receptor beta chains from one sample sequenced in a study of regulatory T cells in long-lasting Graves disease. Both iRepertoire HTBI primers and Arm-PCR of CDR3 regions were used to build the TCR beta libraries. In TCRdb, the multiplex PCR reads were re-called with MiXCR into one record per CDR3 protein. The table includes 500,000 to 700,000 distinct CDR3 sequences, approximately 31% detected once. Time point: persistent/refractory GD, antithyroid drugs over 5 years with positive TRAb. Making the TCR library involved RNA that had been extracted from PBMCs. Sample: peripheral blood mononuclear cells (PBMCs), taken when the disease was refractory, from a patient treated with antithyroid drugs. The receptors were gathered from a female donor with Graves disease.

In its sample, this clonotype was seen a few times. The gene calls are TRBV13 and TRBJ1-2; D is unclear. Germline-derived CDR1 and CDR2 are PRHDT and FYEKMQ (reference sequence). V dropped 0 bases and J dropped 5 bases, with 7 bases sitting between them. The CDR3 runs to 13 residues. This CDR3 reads CASSLGYEYGYTF. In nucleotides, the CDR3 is TGTGCCAGCAGCTTAGGCTACGAGTATGGCTACACCTTC.

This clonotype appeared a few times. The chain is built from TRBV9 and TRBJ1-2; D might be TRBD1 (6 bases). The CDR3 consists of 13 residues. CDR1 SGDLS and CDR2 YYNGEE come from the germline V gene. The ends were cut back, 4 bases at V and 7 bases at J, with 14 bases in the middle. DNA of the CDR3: TGTGCCAGCAGCCCTCAGGGGAAGGGTGGCTACACCTTC. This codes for CASSPQGKGGYTF.

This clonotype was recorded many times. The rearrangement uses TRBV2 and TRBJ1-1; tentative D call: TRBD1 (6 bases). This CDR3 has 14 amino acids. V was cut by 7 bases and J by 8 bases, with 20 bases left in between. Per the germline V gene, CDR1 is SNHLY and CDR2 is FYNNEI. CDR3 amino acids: CASIELQGSHEAFF. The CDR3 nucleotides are TGTGCCAGCATCGAGTTACAGGGATCCCACGAAGCTTTCTTT. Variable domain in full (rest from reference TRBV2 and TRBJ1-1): EPEVTQTPSHQVTQMGQEVILRCVPISNHLYFYWYRQILGQKVEFLVSFYNNEISEKSEIFDDQFSVERPDGSNFTLKIRSTKLEDSAMYFCASIELQGSHEAFFGQGTRLTVV.

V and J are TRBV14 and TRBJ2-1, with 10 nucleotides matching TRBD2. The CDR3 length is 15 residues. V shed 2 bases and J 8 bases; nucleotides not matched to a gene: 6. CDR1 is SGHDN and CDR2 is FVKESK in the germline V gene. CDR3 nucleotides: TGTGCCAGCAGCCAAATGCTAGCGGGAGACGATGAGCAGTTCTTC. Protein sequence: CASSQMLAGDDEQFF.

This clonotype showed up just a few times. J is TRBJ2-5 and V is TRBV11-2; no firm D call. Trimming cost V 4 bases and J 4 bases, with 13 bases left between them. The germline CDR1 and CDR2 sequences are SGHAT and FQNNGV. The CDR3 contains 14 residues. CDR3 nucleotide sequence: TGTGCCAGCAGCTCCGGGCTGATAGGAGAGACCCAGTACTTC. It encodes CASSSGLIGETQYF. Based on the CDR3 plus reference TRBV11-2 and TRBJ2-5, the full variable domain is EAGVAQSPRYKIIEKRQSVAFWCNPISGHATLYWYQQILGQGPKLLIQFQNNGVVDDSQLPKDRFSAERLKGVDSTLKIQPAKLEDSAVYLCASSSGLIGETQYFGPGTRLLVL.

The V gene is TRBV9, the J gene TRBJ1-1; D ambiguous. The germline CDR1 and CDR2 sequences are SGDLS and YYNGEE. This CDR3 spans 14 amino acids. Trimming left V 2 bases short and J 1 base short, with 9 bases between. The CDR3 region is CASSVGSGNTEAFF. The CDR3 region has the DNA TGTGCCAGCAGCGTGGGTTCAGGGAACACTGAAGCTTTCTTT.

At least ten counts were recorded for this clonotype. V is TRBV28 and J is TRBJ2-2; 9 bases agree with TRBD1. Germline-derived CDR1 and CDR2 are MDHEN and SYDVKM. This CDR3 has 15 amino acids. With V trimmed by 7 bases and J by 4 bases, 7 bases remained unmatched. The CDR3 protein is CASNTGQGGTGELFF. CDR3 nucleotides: TGTGCCAGCAATACGGGACAGGGAGGCACCGGGGAGCTGTTTTTT.

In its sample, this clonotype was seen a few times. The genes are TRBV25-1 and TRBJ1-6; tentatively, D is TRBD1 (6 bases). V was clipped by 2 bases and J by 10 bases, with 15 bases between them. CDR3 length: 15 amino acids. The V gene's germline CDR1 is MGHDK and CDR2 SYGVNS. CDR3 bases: TGTGCCAGCAGTGAAGAAGGGGGGGTCCTGTCACCCCTCCACTTT. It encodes CASSEEGGVLSPLHF.

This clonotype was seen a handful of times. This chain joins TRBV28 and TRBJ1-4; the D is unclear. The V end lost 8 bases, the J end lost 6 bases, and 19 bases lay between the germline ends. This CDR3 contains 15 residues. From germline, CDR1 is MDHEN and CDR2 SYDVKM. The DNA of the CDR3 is TGTGCCAGCTATTCCCGCGGCAAAGATTATGAAAAACTGTTTTTT. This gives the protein CASYSRGKDYEKLFF.

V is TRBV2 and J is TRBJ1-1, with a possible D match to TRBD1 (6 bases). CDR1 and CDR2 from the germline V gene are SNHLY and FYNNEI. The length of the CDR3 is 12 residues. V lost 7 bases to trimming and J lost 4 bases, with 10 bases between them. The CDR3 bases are TGTGCCAGCAACAGGGTCGGCACTGAAGCTTTCTTT. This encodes CASNRVGTEAFF.

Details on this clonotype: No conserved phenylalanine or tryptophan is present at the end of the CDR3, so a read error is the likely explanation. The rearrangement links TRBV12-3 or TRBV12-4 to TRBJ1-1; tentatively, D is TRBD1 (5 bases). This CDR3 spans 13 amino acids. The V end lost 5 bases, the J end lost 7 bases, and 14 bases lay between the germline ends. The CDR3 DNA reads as TGTGCCAGCAGTCTTGGGGGGAAAGGTGAAGCTTTCCTT. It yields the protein CASSLGGKGEAFL.

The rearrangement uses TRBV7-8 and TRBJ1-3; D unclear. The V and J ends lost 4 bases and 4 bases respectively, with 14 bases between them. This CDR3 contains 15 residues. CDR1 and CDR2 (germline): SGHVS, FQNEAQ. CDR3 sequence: CASSSWLGSGNTIYF. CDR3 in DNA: TGTGCCAGCAGCTCCTGGCTTGGGTCAGGAAACACCATATATTTT.

This CDR3 is CASSYSWRGNGYTF. The CDR3 region has the DNA TGTGCCAGCAGTTACTCCTGGCGAGGGAACGGCTACACCTTC. The chain employs TRBV6-5 and TRBJ1-2, with D hard to call. The length of the CDR3 is 14 residues. Germline loops: CDR1 MNHEY, CDR2 SVGAGI. Trimming shortened V by 0 bases and J by 8 bases, and 13 bases separated the two germline ends.

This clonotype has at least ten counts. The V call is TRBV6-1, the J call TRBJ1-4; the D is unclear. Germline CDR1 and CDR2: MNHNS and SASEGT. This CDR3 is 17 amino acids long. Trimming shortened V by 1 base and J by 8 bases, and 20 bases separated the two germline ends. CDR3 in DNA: TGTGCCAGCAGTGAAGGACACATCACCGGATCGTTAGAAAAACTGTTTTTT. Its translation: CASSEGHITGSLEKLFF.

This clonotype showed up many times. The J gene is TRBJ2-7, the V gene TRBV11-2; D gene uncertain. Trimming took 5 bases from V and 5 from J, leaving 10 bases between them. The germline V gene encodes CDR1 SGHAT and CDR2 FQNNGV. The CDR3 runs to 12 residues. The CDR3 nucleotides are TGTGCCAGCAGCCCCAGGAAGCACGAGCAGTACTTC. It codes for CASSPRKHEQYF.

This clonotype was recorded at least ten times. The CDR3 is CASSPLEGGAGGYTF. The CDR3 DNA sequence: TGTGCCAGCAGTCCGCTGGAAGGGGGCGCTGGCGGCTACACCTTC. V is TRBV12-3 or TRBV12-4 and J is TRBJ1-2, with 7 bases fitting TRBD1. The length of the CDR3 is 15 residues. Trimming took 5 bases from V and 8 from J; bases not matched to a gene: 14.

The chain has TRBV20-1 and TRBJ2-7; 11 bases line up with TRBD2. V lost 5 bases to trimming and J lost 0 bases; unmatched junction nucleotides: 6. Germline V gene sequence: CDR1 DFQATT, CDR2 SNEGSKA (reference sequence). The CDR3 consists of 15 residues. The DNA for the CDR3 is TGCAGTGCTGTAGCGGGAGGGGCTGGCTCCTACGAGCAGTACTTC. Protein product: CSAVAGGAGSYEQYF.

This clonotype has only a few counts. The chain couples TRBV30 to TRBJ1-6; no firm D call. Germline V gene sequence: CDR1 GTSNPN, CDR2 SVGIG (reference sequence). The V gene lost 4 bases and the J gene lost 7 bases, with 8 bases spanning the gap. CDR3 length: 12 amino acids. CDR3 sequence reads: CAWTNRNSPLHF. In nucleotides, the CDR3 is TGTGCCTGGACGAACAGAAATTCACCCCTCCACTTT.

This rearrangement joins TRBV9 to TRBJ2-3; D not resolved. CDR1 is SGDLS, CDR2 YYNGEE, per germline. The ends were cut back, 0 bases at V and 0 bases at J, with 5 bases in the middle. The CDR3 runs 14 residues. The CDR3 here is CASSVAGSTDTQYF. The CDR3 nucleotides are TGTGCCAGCAGCGTAGCCGGGAGCACAGATACGCAGTATTTT.

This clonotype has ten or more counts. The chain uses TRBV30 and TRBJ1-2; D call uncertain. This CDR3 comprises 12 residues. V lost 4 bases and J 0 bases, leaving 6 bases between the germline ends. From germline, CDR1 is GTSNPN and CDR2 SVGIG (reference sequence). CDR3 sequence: CAWTDTNYGYTF. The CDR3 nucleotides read TGTGCCTGGACAGATACTAACTATGGCTACACCTTC.

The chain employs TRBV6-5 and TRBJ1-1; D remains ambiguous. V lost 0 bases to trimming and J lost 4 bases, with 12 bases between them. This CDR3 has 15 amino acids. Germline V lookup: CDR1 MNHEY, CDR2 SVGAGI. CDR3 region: CASSYSPAVGTEAFF. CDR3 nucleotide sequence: TGTGCCAGCAGTTACTCACCGGCGGTCGGCACTGAAGCTTTCTTT.